This T cell receptor beta chain was found in a study of T cell therapy after organ transplantation. Comment on this clone: The antigen is undetermined.

The data were produced by immunoSEQ multiplex PCR, yet TCRdb's version contains in-frame clones alone and is incomplete. The sample has over 45,000 clones; 94% are singletons. Sequences were derived from CD8+ T cells from blood, sampled before autologous CMV-specific T cell therapy. This TCR came from a human patient who had received a solid organ transplant and had CMV disease.

The CDR3 protein is CASSAGGELFF. In DNA, the CDR3 is TGTGCCAGCAGCGCGGGCGGGGAGCTGTTTTTT. The J gene is TRBJ2-2, the V gene TRBV11-2; the D gene is possibly TRBD2 (5 bases). The length of the CDR3 is 11 residues. V lost 5 bases and J 7 bases, leaving 5 bases between the germline ends. In germline, CDR1 is SGHAT, CDR2 FQNNGV.